This T cell receptor beta chain was profiled in a study of shared clonotypes between healthy human individuals. Regarding the study as a whole: Relative to their counterparts shared across all four donors, non-shared clonotypes exhibited diminished generation probabilities. Collection of samples was limited to blood; tissue repertoires likely differ. Read depth was anticipated to influence clonotype sharing among donors.

Trimming stripped 4 bases from V and 4 bases from J, with 8 bases between. Germline V gene data show CDR1 as SGHTA and CDR2 as FQGNSA. This CDR3 is built from 12 residues. This clone was picked up one time. The antigen remains undetermined. Other DNA sequences from this sample encode an identical CDR3 as well. Genomic DNA (from each subset) was split evenly across several immunoSEQ plates. Data came from immunoSEQ multiplex PCR; TCRdb stores just in-frame clones and leaves some out. The data contain about 710,000 clones, roughly 72% of them singletons. Specimen: memory CD4+ T cells sorted from blood. Subset specified: CD45RA-negative fraction. This receptor was identified in a woman aged 25 to 45 in good health. V and J are TRBV7-2 and TRBJ2-7; tentative D call: TRBD2 (5 bases). CDR3 nucleotide sequence: TGTGCCAGCAGCTCTACGGGGTACGAGCAGTACTTC. Its translation is CASSSTGYEQYF.